This entry concerns a single TCR beta chain. Germline and junction disagree at one end, which may indicate a read error. It was with a sample-barcoded 5' primer and a J-beta primer mix that a second PCR of roughly 7 to 12 cycles was run. TCRdb re-derived calls from the 5' RACE reads in MiXCR, one entry per CDR3 protein. The sample carries over a million distinct CDR3 sequences, roughly 43% recorded once. Germline CDR1 and CDR2: SGHTA and FQGNSA. CDR3 length: 13 residues. This sample is drawn from a study of blood T cells in healthy people across ages. Sequenced: blood. The chain joins TRBV7-2 to TRBJ2-3; D is unresolved. The receptor's source is a woman aged 18-29 years in good health. Here the CDR3 DNA reads TGTGCCAGCAGCATCAGAAGCACAGATACGCGGTATTTT. Amino acid sequence: CASSIRSTDTRYF. Drawing the rest from reference TRBV7-2 and TRBJ2-3, the complete variable domain is GAGVSQSPSNKVTEKGKDVELRCDPISGHTALYWYRQSLGQGLEFLIYFQGNSAPDKSGLPSDRFSAERTGGSVSTLTIQRTQQEDSAVYLCASSIRSTDTRYFGPGTRLTVL.